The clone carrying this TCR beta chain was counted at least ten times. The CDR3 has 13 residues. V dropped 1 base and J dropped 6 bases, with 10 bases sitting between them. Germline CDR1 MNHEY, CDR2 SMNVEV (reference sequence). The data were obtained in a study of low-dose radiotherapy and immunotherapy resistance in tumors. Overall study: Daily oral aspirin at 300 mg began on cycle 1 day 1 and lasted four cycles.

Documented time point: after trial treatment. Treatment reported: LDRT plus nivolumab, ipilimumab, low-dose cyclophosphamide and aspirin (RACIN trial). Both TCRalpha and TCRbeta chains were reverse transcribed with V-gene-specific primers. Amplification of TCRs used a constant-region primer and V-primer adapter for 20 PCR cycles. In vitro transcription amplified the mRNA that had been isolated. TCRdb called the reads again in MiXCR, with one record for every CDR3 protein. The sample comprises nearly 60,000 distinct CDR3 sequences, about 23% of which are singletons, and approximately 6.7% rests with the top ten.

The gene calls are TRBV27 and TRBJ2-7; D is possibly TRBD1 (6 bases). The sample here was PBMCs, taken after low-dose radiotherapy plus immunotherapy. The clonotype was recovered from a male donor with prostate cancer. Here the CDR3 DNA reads TGTGCCAGCAGTTTATACAGGGACGGCGAGCAGTACTTC. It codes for CASSLYRDGEQYF.